These 24 T cell receptor beta chains were sequenced from one sample in a study of T cell responses to AZD1222 COVID-19 vaccine. Sequenced by immunoSEQ multiplex PCR; TCRdb stores in-frame clones only, minus some. Of about 72,000 clones in the sample, just over 85% were seen once. This sample comprised peripheral blood, obtained on day 0 of AZD1222 vaccination. Receptors originate from an adult in good health.

The gene calls are TRBV28 and TRBJ1-4; 7 bases are a match to TRBD1. This CDR3 spans 14 amino acids. Germline CDR1 is MDHEN and CDR2 is SYDVKM. V lost 2 bases to trimming and J lost 7 bases; unmatched junction nucleotides: 4. The CDR3 DNA reads as TGTGCCAGCAGTTTACTCGGGACAGCTGAAAAACTGTTTTTT. It yields the protein CASSLLGTAEKLFF.

The chain is built from TRBV19 and TRBJ2-1; TRBD1 agrees at 12 bases. CDR3 length: 15 amino acids. V was pared by 8 bases and J by 7 bases, with 9 bases of the junction left unmatched. The germline gives CDR1 LNHDA, CDR2 SQIVND (reference sequence). The CDR3 DNA reads as TGTGCCAGTCGCCGGGACAGGGGGCTGCGGAATGAGCAGTTCTTC. This encodes CASRRDRGLRNEQFF.

The gene calls are TRBV6-6 and TRBJ1-6; D is ambiguous. Trimming shortened V by 0 bases and J by 6 bases, and 9 bases separated the two germline ends. The length of the CDR3 is 15 residues. Germline loops: CDR1 MNHNY, CDR2 SVGAGI (reference sequence). The DNA of the CDR3 is TGTGCCAGCAGTTACTCGGGTCAGACTAATTCACCCCTCCACTTT. This encodes CASSYSGQTNSPLHF.

The chain combines TRBV5-6 with TRBJ2-5; D call uncertain. The V and J ends lost 2 bases and 1 base respectively, with 0 bases between them. CDR3 size: 11 residues. Germline V lookup: CDR1 SGHDT, CDR2 YYEEEE. Here the CDR3 reads CASSFQETQYF. The CDR3 region has the DNA TGTGCCAGCAGCTTCCAAGAGACCCAGTACTTC. The whole variable domain, remainder taken from reference TRBV5-6 and TRBJ2-5, is DAGVTQSPTHLIKTRGQQVTLRCSPKSGHDTVSWYQQALGQGPQFIFQYYEEEERQRGNFPDRFSGHQFPNYSSELNVNALLLGDSALYLCASSFQETQYFGPGTRLLVL.

This clone was recorded a few times. The chain couples TRBV13 to TRBJ1-6; D ambiguous. The V end was cut by 6 bases, the J end by 10 bases, with 16 bases between. Germline lookup yields CDR1 PRHDT and CDR2 FYEKMQ (reference sequence). The CDR3 totals 14 residues. The CDR3 sequence is CASREEGYGSPLHF. In DNA, the CDR3 is TGTGCCAGCAGGGAGGAGGGTTACGGATCACCCCTCCACTTT. The complete variable domain, with remaining parts taken from reference TRBV13 and TRBJ1-6, reads AAGVIQSPRHLIKEKRETATLKCYPIPRHDTVYWYQQGPGQDPQFLISFYEKMQSDKGSIPDRFSAQQFSDYHSELNMSSLELGDSALYFCASREEGYGSPLHFGNGTRLTVT.

The chain carries TRBV4-1 and TRBJ1-4; D unclear. The V end lost 0 bases, the J end lost 4 bases, and 0 bases lay between the germline ends. The CDR3 has 12 residues. Germline-derived CDR1 and CDR2 are MGHRA and YSYEKL. DNA of the CDR3: TGCGCCAGCAGCCAAGATAATGAAAAACTGTTTTTT. It yields the protein CASSQDNEKLFF.

The chain employs TRBV2 and TRBJ1-3; no firm D call. Trimming removed 7 bases at V and 1 base at J, with 8 bases between. CDR1 and CDR2 from the germline V gene are SNHLY and FYNNEI. The length of the CDR3 is 13 residues. For the CDR3, the DNA is TGTGCCAGCATGTCTGATTCTGGAAACACCATATATTTT. This sequence encodes CASMSDSGNTIYF.

In this sample, this clone turned up once. The genes are TRBV27 and TRBJ2-2, with 10 positions matching TRBD2. V was clipped by 1 base and J by 8 bases; unmatched bases: 4. Germline V lookup: CDR1 MNHEY, CDR2 SMNVEV (reference sequence). The CDR3 totals 15 residues. The CDR3 is CASSLLAGGSGELFF. CDR3 sequence (DNA): TGTGCCAGCAGTTTATTAGCGGGAGGTTCTGGGGAGCTGTTTTTT.

The gene calls are TRBV28 and TRBJ1-1, with D possibly TRBD1 on 5 matching bases. With 5 bases removed from V and 0 bases from J, the gap between germline ends came to 13 bases. The CDR3 length is 15 residues. CDR1 is MDHEN and CDR2 is SYDVKM in the germline V gene. CDR3 nucleotide sequence: TGTGCCAGCAGTCCCCCGGAGGGGATGAACACTGAAGCTTTCTTT. This encodes CASSPPEGMNTEAFF.

V and J are TRBV4-3 and TRBJ2-2; D possibly corresponds to TRBD2 (7 bases). V dropped 0 bases and J dropped 3 bases, with 20 bases sitting between them. The CDR3 contains 19 residues. Germline-derived CDR1 and CDR2 are LGHNA and YSLEER. The chain's CDR3 is CASSQELGFTGGYTGELFF. DNA for the CDR3: TGCGCCAGCAGCCAAGAGCTTGGCTTTACGGGGGGCTACACCGGGGAGCTGTTTTTT.

The chain links TRBV27 to TRBJ1-1; D call uncertain. V was cut by 1 base and J by 4 bases, with 7 bases left in between. CDR1 is MNHEY, CDR2 SMNVEV, per germline (reference sequence). The CDR3 extends over 13 amino acids. Here the CDR3 DNA reads TGTGCCAGCAGTTTATGGTTGGGCACTGAAGCTTTCTTT. Translation: CASSLWLGTEAFF.

This clone appeared a few times. The gene calls are TRBV7-8 and TRBJ2-7, with D maybe TRBD1 (5 bases). Trimming cost V 7 bases and J 0 bases, with 16 bases left between them. Germline values: CDR1 SGHVS, CDR2 FQNEAQ. The CDR3 covers 15 residues. The CDR3 sequence is CASTPYRGPSYEQYF. CDR3 nucleotides: TGTGCCAGCACCCCCTATAGGGGCCCCTCCTACGAGCAGTACTTC.

The CDR3 region is CASSLVSGGYNEQFF. CDR3 bases: TGTGCCAGCAGTTTAGTTAGCGGGGGATACAATGAGCAGTTCTTC. V is TRBV28 and J is TRBJ2-1; 9 bases fit TRBD2. With 2 bases clipped from V and 4 bases from J, the junction kept 3 bases outside the gene matches. There are 15 residues in the CDR3. Germline V gene lookup returns CDR1 MDHEN and CDR2 SYDVKM.

Only one count was recorded for this clone. V usage is TRBV7-9 and J usage is TRBJ2-7; a weak D match, TRBD2 (6 bases). The CDR3 runs 13 residues. Trimming took 11 bases from V and 0 from J, leaving 14 bases between them. Germline assignment: CDR1 SEHNR and CDR2 FQNEAQ (reference sequence). The CDR3 bases are TGTGCCTTGGGGGGACGGAACTCCTACGAGCAGTACTTC. This sequence encodes CALGGRNSYEQYF. Together with reference TRBV7-9 and TRBJ2-7, the CDR3 gives the full variable domain: DTGVSQNPRHKITKRGQNVTFRCDPISEHNRLYWYRQTLGQGPEFLTYFQNEAQLEKSRLLSDRFSAERPKGSFSTLEIQRTEQGDSAMYLCALGGRNSYEQYFGPGTRLTVT.

This clone appeared once. The chain is built from TRBV6-1 and TRBJ2-1; TRBD2 agrees at 11 bases. The trim removed 8 bases at V and 4 bases at J, leaving 4 bases unmatched. CDR3 length: 14 amino acids. Germline V gives CDR1 MNHNS, CDR2 SASEGT. For the CDR3, the DNA is TGTGCCAGCCGTAGCGGGGGGGAATACAATGAGCAGTTCTTC. The encoded protein is CASRSGGEYNEQFF.

The chain employs TRBV19 and TRBJ1-5; D call uncertain. The germline V and J ends were trimmed by 5 bases and 9 bases, with 20 bases remaining between them. The CDR3 covers 15 residues. Germline V CDR1 and CDR2: LNHDA, SQIVND (reference sequence). The CDR3 reads CASSPSLEALRPQHF. As DNA, the CDR3 is TGTGCCAGTAGTCCCAGCCTCGAGGCCCTACGGCCCCAGCATTTT.

CDR3: CASSSPNERGFTDTQYF. As DNA, the CDR3 is TGTGCCAGCAGTAGCCCCAACGAGCGGGGGTTCACAGATACGCAGTATTTT. The chain combines TRBV7-3 with TRBJ2-3; TRBD2 matches 8 bases. The CDR3 contains 17 residues. Trimming cost V 6 bases and J 2 bases; bases outside gene matches: 13. Germline-derived CDR1 and CDR2 are SGHTA and FQGTGA.

The V call is TRBV19, the J call TRBJ2-5; 11 bases map to TRBD1. Germline V gene sequence: CDR1 LNHDA, CDR2 SQIVND (reference sequence). The length of the CDR3 is 16 residues. V shed 3 bases and J 1 base; nucleotides not matched to a gene: 4. DNA for the CDR3: TGTGCCAGTAGTATCTTTGGGACAGGGGGCCAAGAGACCCAGTACTTC. It translates to CASSIFGTGGQETQYF.

Only one count was recorded for this clone. The chain couples TRBV14 to TRBJ2-5, with 8 bases that match TRBD1. This CDR3 region has 16 residues. CDR1 and CDR2 (germline): SGHDN, FVKESK. With V trimmed by 0 bases and J by 3 bases, 6 bases remained unmatched. In DNA form, the CDR3 reads TGTGCCAGCAGCCAAGATCTTCCGGACAGGGAAGAGACCCAGTACTTC. Encoded protein: CASSQDLPDREETQYF.

The rearrangement uses TRBV27 and TRBJ2-7, with 11 nucleotides matching TRBD2. This CDR3 contains 15 residues. With 5 bases clipped from V and 7 bases from J, the junction kept 10 bases outside the gene matches. Germline values: CDR1 MNHEY, CDR2 SMNVEV (reference sequence). Here the CDR3 reads CASSGSGLAALEQYF. CDR3 DNA sequence: TGTGCCAGCAGTGGCTCGGGACTAGCGGCCTTGGAGCAGTACTTC.

Points on this clone: At the DNA level, this CDR3 is encoded by other sequences in the same sample as well. The chain combines TRBV30 with TRBJ1-2, with D tentatively TRBD1 (6 bases). CDR3 length equals 13 residues. In germline, CDR1 is GTSNPN, CDR2 SVGIG (reference sequence). Trimming pared 0 bases from V and 4 bases from J, leaving 9 bases between. DNA of the CDR3: TGTGCCTGGAGTGTACAGGGCGCCTATGGCTACACCTTC. Translating gives CAWSVQGAYGYTF.

A few counts support this clone. The chain carries TRBV30 and TRBJ1-4; D is uncertain. The CDR3 has 13 residues. V was clipped by 4 bases and J by 5 bases, with 11 bases between them. Germline V gives CDR1 GTSNPN, CDR2 SVGIG (reference sequence). CDR3 in DNA: TGTGCCTGGACTCGCGGATACAATGAAAAACTGTTTTTT. Residues: CAWTRGYNEKLFF.

There are a few counts of this clone. The chain links TRBV4-2 to TRBJ1-5; D might be TRBD1 (6 bases). CDR3 length equals 16 residues. V was shortened by 0 bases and J by 4 bases, with 13 bases between the two germline ends. Germline CDR1 is LGHNA and CDR2 is YNFKEQ. The CDR3 DNA follows: TGTGCCAGCAGCCAAGAGGTCTCAGGGGTTAATCAGCCCCAGCATTTT. Translation gives CASSQEVSGVNQPQHF.

V usage is TRBV27 and J usage is TRBJ2-5; a weak D match, TRBD1 (5 bases). V was pared by 5 bases and J by 0 bases, with 13 bases between. Germline V gene sequence: CDR1 MNHEY, CDR2 SMNVEV (reference sequence). This CDR3 is 15 amino acids long. CDR3 DNA: TGTGCCAGCAGTCAGGGAATTGCGAACCAAGAGACCCAGTACTTC. Protein sequence: CASSQGIANQETQYF.